The rows below give T cell receptor beta chains drawn from one sample of a study of molecular identifiers for immune sequencing clone quantification. A single record per CDR3 protein comes from TCRdb applying MiXCR to the PCR reads. The sample has approximately 9,000 distinct CDR3 sequences; around an eighth are singletons. Source material: naive CD8+ T cells from blood, with Jurkat cell RNA spiked in. The receptors derive from a human donor in good health. Some libraries in this study had Jurkat cell RNA spiked in. Each CDR3 is given without its conserved first and last residue.

v_gene	j_gene	CDR3aa
TRBV30	TRBJ2-2	AWSVLGGTGELF
TRBV27	TRBJ1-3	ASRQGSGNTIY
TRBV4-2	TRBJ1-2	ASSQSSSAPSNYGYT
TRBV2	TRBJ2-7	ASRALAAPAYGQY
TRBV7-2	TRBJ2-2	ASSLVGHLYPGELF
TRBV7-9	TRBJ2-5	ASSPGTQETQY
TRBV11-2	TRBJ2-7	ASSLEQGAVYEQY
TRBV6-1	TRBJ1-5	ASSDSIRSNQPQH
TRBV11-2	TRBJ2-5	ASSSTGGEGETQY
TRBV12-3/TRBV12-4	TRBJ2-5	ASSLAGVNQDTQY
TRBV7-3	TRBJ2-2	ASTGGTGELF
TRBV29-1	TRBJ2-1	SVGRGGSYNEQF
TRBV7-9	TRBJ1-1	ASSQPGVEAF
TRBV27	TRBJ2-5	ASRPSGGPSETQY
TRBV30	TRBJ1-1	AWRFATEAF
TRBV7-9	TRBJ2-7	ASSDPLAGGPTYEQY
TRBV14	TRBJ2-7	ASSPGAGYEQY
TRBV28	TRBJ2-7	ASRMVDSAYEQY
TRBV30	TRBJ2-2	AWSVVDTGELF
TRBV12-5	TRBJ1-1	ASGLGGATEAF
TRBV7-2	TRBJ2-3	ASSPMGDTQY
TRBV3-1	TRBJ2-3	ASSAEGTFSGTDTQY
TRBV19	TRBJ2-1	ASTIFGDTYNEQF
TRBV4-1	TRBJ2-7	ASSPTGLAGGYEQY
TRBV6-6	TRBJ2-3	ASSLGPLTDTQY
TRBV27	TRBJ2-2	ASTPTPNTGELF
TRBV29-1	TRBJ2-1	SVGRGSSYNEQF
TRBV3-2	TRBJ1-5	ASPRGSQPQH
TRBV3-1	TRBJ1-1	ASSQQARVTEAF
TRBV20-1	TRBJ2-7	SARGRLAGRPEQY
TRBV7-9	TRBJ2-1	ASSPIYNEQF
TRBV29-1	TRBJ1-1	SVELSGVAEAF